This T cell receptor (beta chain) originates from a study of identical twins. Note on this clonotype: Its antigen is currently unknown.

Whole-study results and caveats: Fewer insertions characterized abundant cord blood beta clonotypes, whereas memory repertoires showed none.

CDR1 and CDR2 from the germline V gene are MNHEY and SMNVEV (reference sequence). CDR3 length: 14 amino acids. The germline V and J ends were trimmed by 5 bases and 3 bases, with 12 bases remaining between them. Template switching added a universal primer binding site, and final cDNA carried unique molecular identifiers. MiXCR was run by TCRdb on the 5' RACE reads, yielding one entry per CDR3 protein. The data contain about 1.7 million distinct CDR3 sequences, 25% to 35% of them seen just once; the ten biggest clones take up around 0.3%. The TCR comes from a newborn girl in good health. The V and J genes are TRBV27 and TRBJ2-3; D uncertain. The sample was cord blood. CDR3 coding DNA: TGTGCCAGCAGTCCGAACCCTGCTACAGATACGCAGTATTTT. Its translation is CASSPNPATDTQYF.